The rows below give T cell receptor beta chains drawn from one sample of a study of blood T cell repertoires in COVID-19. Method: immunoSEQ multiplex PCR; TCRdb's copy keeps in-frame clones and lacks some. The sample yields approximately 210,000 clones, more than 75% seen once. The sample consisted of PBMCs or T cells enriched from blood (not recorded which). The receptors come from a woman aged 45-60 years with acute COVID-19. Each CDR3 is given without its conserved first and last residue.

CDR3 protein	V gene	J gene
SAGERTKTGELF	TRBV29-1	TRBJ2-2
ASSPGDRSSPLH	TRBV28	TRBJ1-6
ATSQTGSSGNTIY	TRBV24-1	TRBJ1-3
ASSWNVEGTYNSPLH	TRBV5-6	TRBJ1-6
ASSLTRGPGGNEKLF	TRBV11-2	TRBJ1-4
ASSLAGRVGGYT	TRBV28	TRBJ1-2
ASSLMGRPNTGELF	TRBV5-5	TRBJ2-2
ASSPDRVSNQPQH	TRBV9	TRBJ1-5
SVDRGGVSYGYT	TRBV29-1	TRBJ1-2
AAENRDWGTEAF	TRBV7-2	TRBJ1-1
AISAGGGTDTQY	TRBV10-3	TRBJ2-3
SVVRGQPYNEQF	TRBV29-1	TRBJ2-1
ASTTSPPATGELF	TRBV5-1	TRBJ2-2
ASINPGRGRPEAF	TRBV19	TRBJ1-1
ARLHGDYGYT	TRBV4-2	TRBJ1-2
ASSPARGYT	TRBV11-2	TRBJ1-2
ATGGIQETQY	TRBV7-6	TRBJ2-5
ASSQLAGLPDTQY	TRBV3-1/TRBV3-2	TRBJ2-3
ASSGGDRGGETQY	TRBV2	TRBJ2-5
ATSYRDYGYT	TRBV24-1	TRBJ1-2